Shown below are 2 T cell receptor beta chains from a single sample sequenced in a study of shared clonotypes between healthy human individuals. Naive CD8 cells comprised CD45RO-negative, CCR7-positively selected cells, excluding terminally differentiated effector memory CD45RA+ cells. Produced via immunoSEQ multiplex PCR; TCRdb's table is partial and in-frame only. Of 600,000 or so clones detected, approximately 95% appear once; the ten largest clones hold approximately 0.11%. Sequencing input: naive CD8+ T cells sorted from blood. These receptors all stem from a woman in her thirties in good health.

This clone appeared a single time. The chain links TRBV13 to TRBJ2-1; D is possibly TRBD2 (5 bases). V shed 5 bases and J shed 0 bases, with 17 bases lying between them. The CDR3 covers 17 residues. Germline CDR1 reads PRHDT; CDR2 reads FYEKMQ (reference sequence). The CDR3 nucleotides are TGTGCCAGCAGCGACCACCGAGCTGGGAGCTCCTACAATGAGCAGTTCTTC. It encodes CASSDHRAGSSYNEQFF.

The chain links TRBV4-1 to TRBJ2-1, with 14 bases aligning to TRBD2. Germline V gives CDR1 MGHRA, CDR2 YSYEKL. Trimming at V came to 3 bases and at J to 9 bases, leaving 4 bases not matched to a gene. This CDR3 is 15 amino acids long. CDR3 amino acids: CASSQTSGRAAEQFF. The CDR3 coding sequence is TGCGCCAGCAGCCAGACTAGCGGGAGGGCCGCTGAGCAGTTCTTC.